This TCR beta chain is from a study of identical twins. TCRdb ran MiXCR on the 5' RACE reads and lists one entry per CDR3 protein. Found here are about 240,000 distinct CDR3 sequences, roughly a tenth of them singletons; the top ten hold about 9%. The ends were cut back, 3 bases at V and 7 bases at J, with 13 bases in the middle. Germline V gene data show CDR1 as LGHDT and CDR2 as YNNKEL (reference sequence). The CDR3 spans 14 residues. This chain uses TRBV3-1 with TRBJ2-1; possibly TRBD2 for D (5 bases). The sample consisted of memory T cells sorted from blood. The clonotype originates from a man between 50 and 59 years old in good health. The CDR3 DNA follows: TGTGCCAGCAGCCACCGGACTCCCCAGAATGAGCAGTTCTTC. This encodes CASSHRTPQNEQFF.